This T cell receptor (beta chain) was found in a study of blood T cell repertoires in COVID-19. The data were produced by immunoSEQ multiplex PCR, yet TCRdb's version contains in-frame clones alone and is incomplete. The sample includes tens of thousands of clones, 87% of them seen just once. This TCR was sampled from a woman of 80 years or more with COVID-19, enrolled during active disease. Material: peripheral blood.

The CDR3 region is CASSLRNSPLHF. DNA of the CDR3: TGTGCCAGCAGCCTACGCAATTCACCCCTCCACTTT. The chain is built from TRBV13 and TRBJ1-6; D is unresolved. V was clipped by 5 bases and J by 7 bases, with 6 bases between them. CDR3 length equals 12 residues. CDR1 and CDR2 from the germline V gene are PRHDT and FYEKMQ (reference sequence). Together with reference TRBV13 and TRBJ1-6, the CDR3 gives the full variable domain: AAGVIQSPRHLIKEKRETATLKCYPIPRHDTVYWYQQGPGQDPQFLISFYEKMQSDKGSIPDRFSAQQFSDYHSELNMSSLELGDSALYFCASSLRNSPLHFGNGTRLTVT.